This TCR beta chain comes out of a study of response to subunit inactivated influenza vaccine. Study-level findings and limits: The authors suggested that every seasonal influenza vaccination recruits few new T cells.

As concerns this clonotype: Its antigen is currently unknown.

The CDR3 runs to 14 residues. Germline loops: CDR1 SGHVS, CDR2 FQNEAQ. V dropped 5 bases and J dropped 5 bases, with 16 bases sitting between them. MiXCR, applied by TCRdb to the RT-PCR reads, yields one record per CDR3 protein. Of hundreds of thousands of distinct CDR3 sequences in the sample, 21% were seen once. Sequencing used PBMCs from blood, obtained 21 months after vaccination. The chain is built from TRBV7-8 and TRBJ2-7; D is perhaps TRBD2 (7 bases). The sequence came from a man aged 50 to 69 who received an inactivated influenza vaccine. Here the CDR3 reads CASSPGGSLNEQYF. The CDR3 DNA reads TGTGCCAGCAGCCCGGGGGGCAGCCTCAACGAGCAGTACTTC.